This TCR beta chain was recorded in a study of T-cell reconstitution after alpha-beta-depleted transplantation in children. Deletions cut 5 bases from V and 2 bases from J, with 15 bases between. Germline loops: CDR1 SGHRS, CDR2 YFSETQ. The CDR3 length is 15 residues. Preparing the TCRbeta library involved the use of unique molecular identifiers. TCRdb reprocessed the PCR reads with MiXCR, giving one entry per CDR3 protein. The sample holds roughly 100,000 distinct CDR3 sequences, roughly 8% seen once. This clonotype was detected a few times. The clonotype was recovered from a human donor who donated a stem cell graft to a child with congenital amegakaryocytic thrombocytopenia. Sequences were derived from PBMCs from the stem cell graft donor, sampled from the stem cell graft. V is TRBV5-1 and J is TRBJ2-3; a weak D match, TRBD2 (6 bases). CDR3 in amino acids: CASRFGGAATDTQYF. The CDR3 DNA reads TGCGCCAGCAGGTTCGGAGGGGCGGCCACAGATACGCAGTATTTT.